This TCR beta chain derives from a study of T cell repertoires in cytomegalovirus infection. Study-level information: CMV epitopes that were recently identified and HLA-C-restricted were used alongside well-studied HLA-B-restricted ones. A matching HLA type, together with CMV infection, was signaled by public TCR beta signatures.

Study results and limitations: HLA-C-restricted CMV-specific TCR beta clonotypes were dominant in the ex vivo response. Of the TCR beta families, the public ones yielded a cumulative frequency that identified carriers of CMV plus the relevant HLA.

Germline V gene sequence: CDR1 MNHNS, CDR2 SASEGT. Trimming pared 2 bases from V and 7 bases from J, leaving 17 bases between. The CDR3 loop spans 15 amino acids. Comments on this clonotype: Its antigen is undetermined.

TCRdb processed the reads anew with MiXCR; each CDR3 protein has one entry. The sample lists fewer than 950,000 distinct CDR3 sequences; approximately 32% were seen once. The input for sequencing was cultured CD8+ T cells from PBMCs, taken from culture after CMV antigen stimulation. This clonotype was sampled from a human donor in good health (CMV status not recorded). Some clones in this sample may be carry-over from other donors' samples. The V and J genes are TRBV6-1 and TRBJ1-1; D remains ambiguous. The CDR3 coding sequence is TGTGCCAGCAGTGAAAAGCCAAAATTCATCGATGAAGCTTTCTTT. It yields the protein CASSEKPKFIDEAFF.